Presented here are 20 T cell receptor beta chains from one specimen sequenced in a study of shared clonotypes between healthy human individuals. Measured with immunoSEQ multiplex PCR; TCRdb has only the in-frame clones, and not every one. The sample records over a million clones, roughly 95% being singletons. Sequencing used naive CD4+ T cells sorted from blood. As to subset: CD45RA+ positively selected. Receptors originate from a man in his thirties or forties in good health.

CDR3 coding DNA: TGTGCCAGCAGCCAAGATACCTATGGCTACACCTTC. It translates to CASSQDTYGYTF. The V gene is TRBV14, the J gene TRBJ1-2, with no clear D. Per germline, CDR1 SGHDN and CDR2 FVKESK. The length of the CDR3 is 12 residues. Trimming removed 0 bases from V and 4 bases from J, with 3 bases in between.

The CDR3 region is CASRRGTGSYEQYF. The CDR3 region has the DNA TGTGCCAGTAGGCGGGGCACTGGCTCCTACGAGCAGTACTTC. The chain carries TRBV7-8 and TRBJ2-7, with a weak D call TRBD2 (6 bases). The V gene's germline CDR1 is SGHVS and CDR2 FQNEAQ. The CDR3 extends over 14 amino acids. The V end was cut by 9 bases, the J end by 0 bases, with 15 bases between.

The genes are TRBV7-3 and TRBJ2-1; D might be TRBD1 (6 bases). The CDR3 consists of 13 residues. Germline V gene lookup returns CDR1 SGHTA and CDR2 FQGTGA. The V gene lost 3 bases and the J gene lost 5 bases, with 8 bases spanning the gap. The CDR3 here is CASSFRDNNEQFF. The CDR3 region has the DNA TGTGCCAGCAGCTTTCGGGACAACAATGAGCAGTTCTTC.

This chain joins TRBV5-4 and TRBJ1-2, with D possibly TRBD1 on 6 matching bases. The germline gives CDR1 SGHNT, CDR2 YYREEE (reference sequence). V was trimmed by 0 bases and J by 6 bases, leaving 9 bases between them. The CDR3 spans 13 residues. CDR3 bases: TGTGCCAGCAGCTTGGCAGGGGTTGATGGCTACACCTTC. The encoded protein is CASSLAGVDGYTF.

On this clone: Other DNA sequences within the sample encode an identical CDR3. V usage is TRBV2 and J usage is TRBJ2-1, with TRBD1 identical over 7 bases. Germline CDR1 reads SNHLY; CDR2 reads FYNNEI. There are 15 residues in the CDR3. After removal of 6 bases from V and 1 base from J, the junction contained 6 bases not matched to a gene. The CDR3 bases are TGTGCCAGCAGCGAGACAGGGTCGTCCTACAATGAGCAGTTCTTC. The encoded protein is CASSETGSSYNEQFF.

The chain employs TRBV4-1 and TRBJ1-1, with no clear D. The germline V and J ends were trimmed by 0 bases and 1 base, with 6 bases remaining between them. The CDR3 sequence is 14 residues long. Germline V lookup: CDR1 MGHRA, CDR2 YSYEKL. CDR3 coding DNA: TGCGCCAGCAGCCAAGAACACAGGAACACTGAAGCTTTCTTT. Residues: CASSQEHRNTEAFF.

The CDR3 DNA sequence: TGTGCCAGCAGTTCGAGGACTAGCGGGAGGGCTTACGAGCAGTACTTC. It codes for CASSSRTSGRAYEQYF. The V and J genes are TRBV6-5 and TRBJ2-7, with TRBD2 identical over 15 bases. Germline assignment: CDR1 MNHEY and CDR2 SVGAGI. CDR3 length equals 16 residues. Germline trimming cut 4 bases from V and 4 bases from J; bases unmatched to any gene: 5.

This clone was observed a single time. This chain links TRBV18 with TRBJ2-4, with a possible D match to TRBD2 (5 bases). Looked up from germline, CDR1 is KGHSH and CDR2 is LQKENI. The CDR3 has 13 amino acids. V lost 5 bases and J lost 5, with 10 bases in between. The CDR3 DNA follows: TGTGCCAGCTCATCGGGGTGGGAAAACATTCAGTACTTC. Translation: CASSSGWENIQYF.

Details on this clone: Other DNA sequences in this specimen translate into the identical CDR3. This chain joins TRBV6-1 and TRBJ2-7; D ambiguous. The CDR3 is 13 residues long. Trimming shortened V by 1 base and J by 4 bases, and 8 bases separated the two germline ends. Germline V gene lookup returns CDR1 MNHNS and CDR2 SASEGT. CDR3 loop: CASSEEGLYEQYF. Written as DNA, the CDR3 is TGTGCCAGCAGTGAAGAGGGCTTATACGAGCAGTACTTC.

The CDR3 spells CASSWARGGPTDTQYF. For the CDR3, the DNA is TGTGCCAGCAGCTGGGCTCGGGGGGGCCCCACAGATACGCAGTATTTT. This chain uses TRBV7-6 with TRBJ2-3, with TRBD2 matching over 8 bases. CDR1 is SGHVS and CDR2 is FNYEAQ in the germline V gene. V dropped 4 bases and J dropped 2; count of bases not matched to a gene: 8. CDR3 size: 16 residues. The full variable domain, its missing parts supplied by reference TRBV7-6 and TRBJ2-3, is GAGVSQSPRYKVTKRGQDVALRCDPISGHVSLYWYRQALGQGPEFLTYFNYEAQQDKSGLPNDRFSAERPEGSISTLTIQRTEQRDSAMYRCASSWARGGPTDTQYFGPGTRLTVL.

This clone is a singleton in its sample. This sequence joins TRBV6-6 and TRBJ1-2, with D possibly matching TRBD1 (5 bases). The CDR3 totals 13 residues. Trimming stripped 5 bases from V and 3 bases from J, with 10 bases between. Germline V gene data show CDR1 as MNHNY and CDR2 as SVGAGI (reference sequence). CDR3 loop: CASSRTGHYGYTF. The CDR3 region has the DNA TGTGCCAGCAGTCGCACAGGCCACTATGGCTACACCTTC.

This rearrangement joins TRBV10-3 to TRBJ1-5; D is unclear. The CDR3 has 13 amino acids. The V end lost 10 bases, the J end lost 0 bases, and 10 bases lay between the germline ends. Germline-derived CDR1 and CDR2 are ENHRY and SYGVKD. The DNA for the CDR3 is TGTGCCACCCAGACTGATAGCAATCAGCCCCAGCATTTT. Translation gives CATQTDSNQPQHF.

V usage is TRBV5-6 and J usage is TRBJ2-1; 13 positions agree with TRBD2. The germline V gene encodes CDR1 SGHDT and CDR2 YYEEEE. The CDR3 contains 17 residues. The junction had 9 bases not matched to a gene; V was cut back by 1 base and J by 8 bases. CDR3 protein: CASSLPQLAGGGDEQFF. CDR3 nucleotide sequence: TGTGCCAGCAGCTTGCCCCAACTAGCGGGAGGGGGGGATGAGCAGTTCTTC.

The chain's CDR3 is CASSLRPRTSGSYEQYF. The CDR3, as DNA: TGCGCCAGCAGCCTCCGCCCGAGGACTAGCGGAAGCTACGAGCAGTACTTC. V and J are TRBV4-1 and TRBJ2-7; TRBD2 aligns across 10 bases. The CDR3 is 17 residues long. Germline V gene lookup returns CDR1 MGHRA and CDR2 YSYEKL. J lost 3 bases, V lost 4 bases, and 12 bases had no gene match.

The chain links TRBV4-2 to TRBJ1-2, with unresolved D. Trimming took 4 bases from V and 4 from J, leaving 16 bases between them. The CDR3 is made up of 15 amino acids. Per the germline V gene, CDR1 is LGHNA and CDR2 is YNFKEQ. CDR3 DNA: TGTGCCAGCAGCCCAAGGTCCAGTCTTGGCTATGGCTACACCTTC. Its protein is CASSPRSSLGYGYTF.

This clone is a singleton in its sample. The chain has TRBV7-9 and TRBJ1-4; D is ambiguous. The CDR3 is 14 residues long. The germline V gene has CDR1 SEHNR and CDR2 FQNEAQ (reference sequence). Deletions cut 3 bases from V and 7 bases from J, with 12 bases between. The CDR3 DNA follows: TGTGCCAGCAGCTTGGGTGAAGAATCTGAAAAACTGTTTTTT. Its translation: CASSLGEESEKLFF.

DNA for the CDR3: TGTGCCAGTAGTGGGCGGACTAGCGGGACATACACCGGGGAGCTGTTTTTT. Translated, it gives CASSGRTSGTYTGELFF. The chain combines TRBV19 with TRBJ2-2; 12 positions match TRBD2. V was pared by 5 bases and J by 3 bases, with 7 bases of the junction left unmatched. The CDR3 extends over 17 amino acids. CDR1 and CDR2 (germline): LNHDA, SQIVND (reference sequence).

The CDR3 DNA reads as TGTGCCAGCATGGGAGGGGCCCCTGAAGCTTTCTTT. Its translation: CASMGGAPEAFF. The chain combines TRBV21-1 with TRBJ1-1. TRBV21-1 is tagged as a pseudogene. The CDR3 sequence is 12 residues long.

This sequence joins TRBV5-4 and TRBJ2-2; D remains unclear. CDR1 is SGHNT, CDR2 YYREEE, per germline (reference sequence). The length of the CDR3 is 12 residues. The ends were cut back, 1 base at V and 6 bases at J, with 4 bases in the middle. The CDR3 reads CASSLWPGELFF. Here the CDR3 DNA reads TGTGCCAGCAGCTTGTGGCCCGGGGAGCTGTTTTTT. Looking up the rest from reference TRBV5-4 and TRBJ2-2 gives the full variable domain: ETGVTQSPTHLIKTRGQQVTLRCSSQSGHNTVSWYQQALGQGPQFIFQYYREEENGRGNFPPRFSGLQFPNYSSELNVNALELDDSALYLCASSLWPGELFFGEGSRLTVL.

The rearrangement joins TRBV5-5 to TRBJ1-2; tentative D call: TRBD1 (6 bases). The CDR3 sequence is 15 residues long. Trimming removed 4 bases from V and 5 bases from J, with 18 bases in between. Germline V CDR1 and CDR2: SGHKS, YYEKEE (reference sequence). This chain's CDR3 is CASSPTLGQLYGYTF. The CDR3 DNA sequence: TGTGCCAGCAGCCCGACCCTTGGACAGTTATATGGCTACACCTTC.